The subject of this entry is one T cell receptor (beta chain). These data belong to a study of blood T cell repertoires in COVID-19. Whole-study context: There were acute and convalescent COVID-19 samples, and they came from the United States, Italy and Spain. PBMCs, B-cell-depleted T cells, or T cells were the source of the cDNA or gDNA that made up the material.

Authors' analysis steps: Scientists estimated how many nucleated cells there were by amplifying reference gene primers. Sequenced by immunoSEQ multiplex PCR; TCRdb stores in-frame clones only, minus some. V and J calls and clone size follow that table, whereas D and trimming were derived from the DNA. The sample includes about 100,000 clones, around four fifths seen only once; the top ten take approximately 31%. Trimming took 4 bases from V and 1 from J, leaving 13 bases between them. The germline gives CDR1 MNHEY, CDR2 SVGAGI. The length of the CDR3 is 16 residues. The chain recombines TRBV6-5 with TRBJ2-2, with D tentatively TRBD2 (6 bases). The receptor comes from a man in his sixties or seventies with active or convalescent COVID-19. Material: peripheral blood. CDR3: CASSLLDYQNTGELFF. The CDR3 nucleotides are TGTGCCAGCAGTTTGTTGGACTACCAGAACACCGGGGAGCTGTTTTTT.